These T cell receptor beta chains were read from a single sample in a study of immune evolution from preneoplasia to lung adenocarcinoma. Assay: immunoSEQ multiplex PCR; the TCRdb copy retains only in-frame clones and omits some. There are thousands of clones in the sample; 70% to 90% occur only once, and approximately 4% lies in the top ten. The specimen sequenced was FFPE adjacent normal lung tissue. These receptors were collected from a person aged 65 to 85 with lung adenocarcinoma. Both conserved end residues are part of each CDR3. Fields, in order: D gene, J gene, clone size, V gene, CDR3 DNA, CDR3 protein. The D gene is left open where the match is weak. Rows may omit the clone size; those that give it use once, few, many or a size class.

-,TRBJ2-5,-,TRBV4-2,TGTGCCAGCAGCCAAGACCCGGGTGCCGAGACCCAGTACTTC,CASSQDPGAETQYF
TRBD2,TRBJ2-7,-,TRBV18,TGTGCCAGCTCACCACCTAGCGGGAACGCCTACGAGCAGTACTTC,CASSPPSGNAYEQYF
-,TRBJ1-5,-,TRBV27,TGTGCCAGCAGTTTATCTAGGACCCAGCCCCAGCATTTT,CASSLSRTQPQHF
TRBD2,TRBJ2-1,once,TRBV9,TGTGCCAGCAGCCCCCGGACTAGAGGTAGGGCTGAGCAGTTCTTC,CASSPRTRGRAEQFF
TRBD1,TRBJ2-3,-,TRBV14,TGTGCCAGCAGCCCAGACAGGGGGCGGATCACAGATACGCAGTATTTT,CASSPDRGRITDTQYF
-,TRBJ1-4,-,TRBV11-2,TGTGCCAGCAGCTATACCGGGACCCTTAATGAAAAACTGTTTTTT,CASSYTGTLNEKLFF
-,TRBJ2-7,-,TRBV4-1,TGCGCCAGCAGCCAGGCCAGGGGCGAGCAGTACTTC,CASSQARGEQYF
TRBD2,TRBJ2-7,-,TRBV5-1,TGCGCCAGCAGCCTCGGGACTAGCGGGAGGGCTGTCCACGAGCAGTACTTC,CASSLGTSGRAVHEQYF
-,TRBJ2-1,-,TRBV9,TGTGCCAGCAGCGTAGAGCCAGCGTTCTACAATGAGCAGTTCTTC,CASSVEPAFYNEQFF
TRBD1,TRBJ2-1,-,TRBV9,TGTGCCAGCAGCGCGGGACAGGCGGAATACAATGAGCAGTTCTTC,CASSAGQAEYNEQFF
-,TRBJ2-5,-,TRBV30,TGTGCCTGGAGTGTACCTCCAAAAACACAAGAGACCCAGTACTTC,CAWSVPPKTQETQYF
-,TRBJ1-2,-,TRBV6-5,TGTGCCAGCAGTTATGGGACACCTGAGCGGGGCTACACCTTC,CASSYGTPERGYTF
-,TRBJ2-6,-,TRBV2,TGTGCCAGCGAGTCTGGGGCCAACGTCCTGACTTTC,CASESGANVLTF
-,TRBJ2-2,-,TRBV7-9,TGTGCCAGCAGCTTAGATGGAAGGAGGGGGGACACCGGGGAGCTGTTTTTT,CASSLDGRRGDTGELFF
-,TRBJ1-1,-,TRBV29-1,TGCAGCGTTCGAGGCGGACTGAACACTGAAGCTTTCTTT,CSVRGGLNTEAFF
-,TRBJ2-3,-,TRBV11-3,TGTGCCAGCAGCTTAGAAGGAGATACGCAGTATTTT,CASSLEGDTQYF
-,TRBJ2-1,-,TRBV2,TGTGCCAGCAGTCCGAACAGGGTGGTCTACAATGAGCAGTTCTTC,CASSPNRVVYNEQFF
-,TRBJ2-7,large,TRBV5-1,TGCGCCAGCAGCTTGGGGTCTTACGTCTACGAGCAGTACTTC,CASSLGSYVYEQYF
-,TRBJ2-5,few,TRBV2,TGTGCCAGCAGTGATGGGGGGACCCAGTACTTC,CASSDGGTQYF
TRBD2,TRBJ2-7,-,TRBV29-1,TGCAGCGTTGACGGCGGGACTAGTATCCACGAGCAGTACTTC,CSVDGGTSIHEQYF
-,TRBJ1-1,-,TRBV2,TGTGCCAGCGGGGTTGACACTGAAGCTTTCTTT,CASGVDTEAFF
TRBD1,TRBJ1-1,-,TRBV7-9,TGTGCCAGCAGCTCCTCACAGGGGGCCACTGAAGCTTTCTTT,CASSSSQGATEAFF
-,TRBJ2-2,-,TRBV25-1,TGTGCCAGCAGTGAACCGGGACTCGGCGCCGGGGAGCTGTTTTTT,CASSEPGLGAGELFF
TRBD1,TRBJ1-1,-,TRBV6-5,TGTGCCAGCAGTTACAACCCCGGCAGGGGGCCCACTGAAGCTTTCTTT,CASSYNPGRGPTEAFF
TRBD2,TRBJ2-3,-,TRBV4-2,TGTGCCAGCAGCCAAGACCCGGCGGGGGCAGATACGCAGTATTTT,CASSQDPAGADTQYF
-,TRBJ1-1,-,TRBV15,TGTGCCACCAGCAGAGGGGGGACCCTAAACACTGAAGCTTTCTTT,CATSRGGTLNTEAFF
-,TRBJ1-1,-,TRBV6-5,TGTGCCAGCAGTTACGATGACCACGGGACTGAAGCTTTCTTT,CASSYDDHGTEAFF
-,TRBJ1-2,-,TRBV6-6,TGTGCCAGCAGTTACTCGAGTTCGTCGGGGGGGTATGGCTACACCTTC,CASSYSSSSGGYGYTF
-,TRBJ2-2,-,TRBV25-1,TGTGCCAGCAGTGCGACGGCCCGGGAGCTGTTTTTT,CASSATARELFF